One sample yielded the 8 T cell receptor beta chains listed below, sequenced in a study of T-cell memory formation after mild COVID-19. TCRdb reprocessed the 5' RACE reads via MiXCR and lists one record per CDR3 protein. The data contain approximately 150,000 distinct CDR3 sequences, 6% to 7% of them singletons. Sequencing was carried out using PBMCs or a T cell subset sorted from them (not recorded which). These receptors originate from an adult woman who had mild COVID-19 (a few samples of this study predate the infection). Cell type and time point are not known.

Many counts were recorded for this clonotype. The chain recombines TRBV5-6 with TRBJ2-6; no reliable D call. The CDR3 is made up of 14 amino acids. The V end was cut by 7 bases, the J end by 0 bases, with 8 bases between. Germline V CDR1 and CDR2: SGHDT, YYEEEE. The CDR3: CASDRYSGANVLTF. The DNA of the CDR3 is TGTGCCAGCGATCGGTACTCTGGGGCCAACGTCCTGACTTTC.

This clonotype was detected only a few times. The chain uses TRBV4-1 and TRBJ2-1; 7 nucleotides agree with TRBD1. This CDR3 has 16 amino acids. Germline CDR1 is MGHRA and CDR2 is YSYEKL. The V segment lost 6 bases and the J segment 2 bases; nucleotides outside the gene matches: 10. DNA of the CDR3: TGCGCCAGCAGGGCACAGGGGAAAATCACCTACAATGAGCAGTTCTTC. Its protein is CASRAQGKITYNEQFF.

The chain recombines TRBV6-6 with TRBJ1-3, with TRBD1 matching 7 bases. V lost 0 bases to trimming and J lost 0 bases; unmatched junction nucleotides: 5. The CDR3 extends over 17 amino acids. Germline CDR1 reads MNHNY; CDR2 reads SVGAGI (reference sequence). CDR3 sequence reads: CASSYSTGRSSGNTIYF. Written as DNA, the CDR3 is TGTGCCAGCAGTTACTCGACAGGGCGAAGCTCTGGAAACACCATATATTTT.

At least ten counts were recorded for this clonotype. The chain recombines TRBV12-3 or TRBV12-4 with TRBJ2-7; 11 positions agree with TRBD1. V was clipped by 7 bases and J by 5 bases; unmatched bases: 7. There are 14 residues in the CDR3. CDR3 loop: CASTTGQGENEQYF. In DNA, the CDR3 is TGTGCCAGCACCACGGGACAGGGGGAAAACGAGCAGTACTTC.

There are many counts of this clonotype. The V gene is TRBV12-3 or TRBV12-4, the J gene TRBJ2-1; D call uncertain. V gave up 2 bases and J gave up 5 bases, with 16 bases separating them. CDR3 length equals 16 residues. As DNA, the CDR3 is TGTGCCAGCAGTTTAAGGCAGTCGTGGGTCGACAATGAGCAGTTCTTC. This codes for CASSLRQSWVDNEQFF.

The sample holds a few counts of this clonotype. The chain joins TRBV5-1 to TRBJ1-1, with D unresolved. This CDR3 region has 14 residues. In germline, CDR1 is SGHRS, CDR2 YFSETQ. The V and J ends lost 4 bases and 4 bases respectively, with 14 bases between them. CDR3 loop: CASSTIDPATEAFF. CDR3 DNA: TGCGCCAGCAGCACCATCGACCCAGCCACTGAAGCTTTCTTT.

The chain employs TRBV3-1 and TRBJ2-7; no firm D call. Germline values: CDR1 LGHDT, CDR2 YNNKEL (reference sequence). Trimming cost V 1 base and J 2 bases, with 6 bases left between them. The CDR3 runs to 13 residues. CDR3 DNA: TGTGCCAGCAGCCAAGCCGCGCCCTACGAGCAGTACTTC. The encoded protein is CASSQAAPYEQYF.

The table lists this clonotype with a few counts. This chain links TRBV7-2 with TRBJ2-5; tentative D call: TRBD1 (6 bases). The CDR3 has 13 amino acids. The V gene lost 6 bases and the J gene lost 3 bases, with 11 bases spanning the gap. Germline CDR1 reads SGHTA; CDR2 reads FQGNSA. CDR3 DNA sequence: TGTGCCAGCAGGTCAGGGGTTGAAGAGACCCAGTACTTC. Translating gives CASRSGVEETQYF.